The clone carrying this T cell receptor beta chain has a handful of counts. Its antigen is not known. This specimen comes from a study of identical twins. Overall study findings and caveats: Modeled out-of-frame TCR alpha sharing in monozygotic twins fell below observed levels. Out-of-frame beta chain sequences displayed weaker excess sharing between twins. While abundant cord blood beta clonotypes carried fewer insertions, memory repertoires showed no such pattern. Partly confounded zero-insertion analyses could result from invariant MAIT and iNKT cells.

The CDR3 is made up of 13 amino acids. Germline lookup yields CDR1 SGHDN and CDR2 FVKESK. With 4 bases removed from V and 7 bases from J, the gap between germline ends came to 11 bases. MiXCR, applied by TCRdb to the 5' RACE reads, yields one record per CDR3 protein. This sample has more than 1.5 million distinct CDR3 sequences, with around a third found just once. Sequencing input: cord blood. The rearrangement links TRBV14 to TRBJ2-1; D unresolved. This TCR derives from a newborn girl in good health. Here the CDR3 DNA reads TGTGCCAGCAGCCCCCGGATTTCAAATGAGCAGTTCTTC. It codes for CASSPRISNEQFF.